This T cell receptor (beta chain) was captured in a study of siplizumab effects on memory and regulatory T cells. The repertoire was sequenced with immunoSEQ multiplex PCR; TCRdb's copy has only in-frame clones and lacks some. Of some 100,000 clones detected, about 92% appear once; the ten largest clones hold 0.73%. V was pared by 0 bases and J by 5 bases, with 6 bases of the junction left unmatched. Germline V CDR1 and CDR2: SGDLS, YYNGEE. This CDR3 spans 16 amino acids. The source is a human donor in good health. Sequencing was performed on Tregs sorted from blood. The chain has TRBV9 and TRBJ2-5; 11 bases match TRBD2. CDR3 bases: TGTGCCAGCAGCGTAGGGCTAGCGGGAGGCTGGGAGACCCAGTACTTC. Translation gives CASSVGLAGGWETQYF.